This T cell receptor (beta chain) appears in the sequencing data of a study of shared T cell receptors in the human thymus. Trimming removed 7 bases at V and 5 bases at J, with 17 bases between. The CDR3 has 13 amino acids. Germline CDR1 is SQVTM and CDR2 is ANQGSEA. Repertoires were generated with immunoSEQ multiplex PCR, while TCRdb's copy carries only in-frame clones and drops some. The repertoire holds a few hundred thousand clones, with over 90% as singletons. The V gene is TRBV29-1, the J gene TRBJ1-1; a possible D gene is TRBD1 (5 bases). The TCR was taken from a human donor. Sequences were obtained from thymocytes. The CDR3 DNA follows: TGCAGCGGCCAAGGGGCCCTGGTTACTGAAGCTTTCTTT. This encodes CSGQGALVTEAFF.